These 20 T cell receptor beta chains were all obtained from the same sample, sequenced in a study of cytomegalovirus exposure and HLA in healthy donors. It was with 60 Vbeta and 13 Jbeta primers that the PCR ran. Libraries were prepared by immunoSEQ multiplex PCR; TCRdb keeps only in-frame clonotypes and omits some of them. The repertoire holds about 210,000 clones, with approximately 82% as singletons. Sequencing was performed on PBMCs. The receptors derive from a woman in her forties or fifties in good health and CMV-seropositive.

This sequence joins TRBV5-1 and TRBJ1-6, with D possibly TRBD1 on 5 matching bases. With 9 bases removed from V and 7 bases from J, the gap between germline ends came to 14 bases. The CDR3 consists of 13 residues. Germline CDR1 reads SGHRS; CDR2 reads YFSETQ. CDR3 residues: CATRGDLNSPLHF. The CDR3 DNA reads TGCGCCACCCGGGGGGATTTGAATTCACCCCTCCACTTT.

The chain has TRBV7-3 and TRBJ2-1; 9 bases fit TRBD2. The CDR3 covers 17 residues. After removal of 4 bases from V and 6 bases from J, the junction contained 13 bases not matched to a gene. Looked up from germline, CDR1 is SGHTA and CDR2 is FQGTGA. CDR3 residues: CASSSKVTSGSGNEQFF. Here the CDR3 DNA reads TGTGCCAGCAGCTCAAAGGTGACTAGCGGTAGTGGCAATGAGCAGTTCTTC.

A word on this clone: Sequence at one end of the junction differs from germline and may be a read error. This chain connects TRBV7-9 to TRBJ1-4, with D perhaps TRBD1 (5 bases). This CDR3 is 16 amino acids long. The germline V gene has CDR1 SEHNR and CDR2 FQNEAQ (reference sequence). CDR3 sequence: CTSSLEGFATNEKLFF. CDR3 coding DNA: TGTACCAGCAGCTTAGAGGGGTTCGCAACTAATGAAAAACTGTTTTTT.

V and J are TRBV6-1 and TRBJ1-6, with 11 bases matching TRBD1. There are 13 residues in the CDR3. The germline gives CDR1 MNHNS, CDR2 SASEGT. Losses at the gene ends were 11 bases for V and 9 bases for J; bases not matched to a gene: 6. Here the CDR3 DNA reads TGTGCCGTCGGGACAGGGGGTTTTTCACCCCTCCACTTT. The encoded protein is CAVGTGGFSPLHF.

The CDR3, as DNA: TGTGCCAGCAGCTTAGCGGGCGTTTACGAGCAGTACTTC. Translation gives CASSLAGVYEQYF. J is TRBJ2-5 and V is TRBV7-6; D remains unclear. The J call may be mistaken, given a closer DNA end match to TRBJ2-7. The CDR3 covers 13 residues. Germline values: CDR1 SGHVS, CDR2 FNYEAQ.

This clone was detected once. The genes are TRBV5-4 and TRBJ2-1, with a possible D match to TRBD1 (6 bases). Per germline, CDR1 SGHNT and CDR2 YYREEE (reference sequence). The CDR3 is 13 amino acids. The V gene lost 2 bases and the J gene lost 7 bases, with 10 bases spanning the gap. CDR3 sequence: CASSFDRLNEQFF. DNA of the CDR3: TGTGCCAGCAGCTTCGACAGGTTAAATGAGCAGTTCTTC. Looking up the rest from reference TRBV5-4 and TRBJ2-1 gives the full variable domain: ETGVTQSPTHLIKTRGQQVTLRCSSQSGHNTVSWYQQALGQGPQFIFQYYREEENGRGNFPPRFSGLQFPNYSSELNVNALELDDSALYLCASSFDRLNEQFFGPGTRLTVL.

This chain uses TRBV9 with TRBJ1-6, with 9 bases aligning to TRBD1. V dropped 0 bases and J dropped 7; count of bases not matched to a gene: 5. The CDR3 runs 16 residues. Germline V gene lookup returns CDR1 SGDLS and CDR2 YYNGEE. As DNA, the CDR3 is TGTGCCAGCAGCGTAGGGCTAGGGACAGGGAATTCACCCCTCCACTTT. Translation: CASSVGLGTGNSPLHF.

This clone was counted a few times. The chain recombines TRBV29-1 with TRBJ1-2, with D possibly matching TRBD1 (5 bases). V lost 7 bases and J lost 0, with 12 bases in between. Looked up from germline, CDR1 is SQVTM and CDR2 is ANQGSEA. This CDR3 is built from 13 residues. The CDR3 region is CSGFGGANYGYTF. The CDR3 bases are TGCAGCGGCTTCGGGGGGGCTAACTATGGCTACACCTTC. The full variable domain, rest sourced from reference TRBV29-1 and TRBJ1-2, is SAVISQKPSRDICQRGTSLTIQCQVDSQVTMMFWYRQQPGQSLTLIATANQGSEATYESGFVIDKFPISRPNLTFSTLTVSNMSPEDSSIYLCSGFGGANYGYTFGSGTRLTVV.

This chain links TRBV7-2 with TRBJ2-5; 11 bases align to TRBD1. This CDR3 contains 14 residues. Germline values: CDR1 SGHTA, CDR2 FQGNSA. Losses at the gene ends were 5 bases for V and 6 bases for J; bases not matched to a gene: 5. CDR3 DNA sequence: TGTGCCAGCAGCAGGACAGGGGGCGCGAAGACCCAGTACTTC. It translates to CASSRTGGAKTQYF.

V gene TRBV9 combines with J gene TRBJ2-3; weak D call: TRBD1 (5 bases). The germline V gene encodes CDR1 SGDLS and CDR2 YYNGEE. The CDR3 totals 16 residues. V shed 0 bases and J shed 3 bases, with 14 bases lying between them. The CDR3 is CASSVGRDRRTDTQYF. In DNA form, the CDR3 reads TGTGCCAGCAGCGTAGGCAGGGATAGAAGGACAGATACGCAGTATTTT.

The gene calls are TRBV7-7 and TRBJ2-5; D may be TRBD2 (6 bases). Germline loops: CDR1 SSHAT, CDR2 FNYEAQ (reference sequence). CDR3 length: 19 residues. Deletions cut 5 bases from V and 2 bases from J, with 27 bases between. The DNA of the CDR3 is TGTGCCAGCAGCCTTGGCCGCCCGGCCAATTTGGGACTTCAAGAGACCCAGTACTTC. Its protein is CASSLGRPANLGLQETQYF.

This chain connects TRBV18 to TRBJ2-7; 9 nucleotides line up with TRBD1. The J segment lost 0 bases and the V segment lost 3 bases, leaving 0 bases of the junction unmatched. Per germline, CDR1 KGHSH and CDR2 LQKENI. The CDR3 is made up of 14 amino acids. The CDR3 DNA sequence: TGTGCCAGCTCACCGGGACAGGGCTCCTACGAGCAGTACTTC. This encodes CASSPGQGSYEQYF.

The chain has TRBV18 and TRBJ1-5; 8 bases match TRBD1. V gave up 4 bases and J gave up 6 bases; unmatched junction bases: 5. Germline V gene sequence: CDR1 KGHSH, CDR2 LQKENI. The CDR3 covers 14 residues. The CDR3 sequence: CASSQDRASQPQHF. The CDR3 coding sequence is TGTGCCAGCTCACAGGACAGGGCTAGTCAGCCCCAGCATTTT.

This chain connects TRBV19 to TRBJ1-4; TRBD1 matches at 9 bases. From germline, CDR1 is LNHDA and CDR2 SQIVND (reference sequence). V was pared by 6 bases and J by 8 bases, with 10 bases of the junction left unmatched. This CDR3 spans 15 amino acids. The CDR3 region has the DNA TGTGCCAGTAGCACTTTTACAGGGGGCGGAGAAAAACTGTTTTTT. This encodes CASSTFTGGGEKLFF.

This clone was seen only a few times. This chain connects TRBV6-5 to TRBJ2-7; TRBD1 might be the D (6 bases). Trimming left V 3 bases short and J 3 bases short, with 15 bases between. CDR1 is MNHEY, CDR2 SVGAGI, per germline. The length of the CDR3 is 15 residues. In DNA, the CDR3 is TGTGCCAGCAGTTATGGGGGTAGAGGGGGCTACGAGCAGTACTTC. It translates to CASSYGGRGGYEQYF.

The chain employs TRBV7-2 and TRBJ1-4; D might be TRBD1 (6 bases). Germline values: CDR1 SGHTA, CDR2 FQGNSA. The CDR3 spans 15 residues. Trimming took 4 bases from V and 7 from J, leaving 16 bases between them. The CDR3 sequence is CASSSLTGFGEKLFF. The CDR3 bases are TGTGCCAGCAGCTCTCTAACAGGGTTTGGTGAAAAACTGTTTTTT.

V usage is TRBV28 and J usage is TRBJ1-5; TRBD1 might be the D (6 bases). This CDR3 comprises 16 residues. V lost 4 bases to trimming and J lost 2 bases, with 15 bases between them. The V gene's germline CDR1 is MDHEN and CDR2 SYDVKM. This CDR3 reads CASSYRVIFGNQPQHF. The CDR3 DNA reads TGTGCCAGCAGTTACAGGGTAATCTTTGGCAATCAGCCCCAGCATTTT.

The chain employs TRBV30 and TRBJ1-2; tentative D call: TRBD1 (5 bases). Trimming pared 7 bases from V and 8 bases from J, leaving 17 bases between. CDR3 length: 12 amino acids. Germline values: CDR1 GTSNPN, CDR2 SVGIG (reference sequence). Here the CDR3 reads CAFAHQGGGYTF. CDR3 sequence (DNA): TGTGCCTTTGCCCATCAGGGCGGAGGCTACACCTTC.

This sequence joins TRBV6-5 and TRBJ2-2, with TRBD1 matching 12 bases. The V segment lost 9 bases and the J segment 5 bases; nucleotides outside the gene matches: 7. The CDR3 runs to 15 residues. Germline CDR1 MNHEY, CDR2 SVGAGI. CDR3 sequence: CASYPGQGATGELFF. In DNA form, the CDR3 reads TGTGCCAGTTATCCGGGACAGGGGGCAACCGGGGAGCTGTTTTTT.

On this clone itself: Within the sample, other DNA sequences also encode this same CDR3. The CDR3 DNA reads as TGTGCCATCAGACGGGACAGCTCTGGAAACACCATATATTTT. Its protein product is CAIRRDSSGNTIYF. The chain has TRBV10-3 and TRBJ1-3; 7 bases are a match to TRBD1. The trim removed 6 bases at V and 0 bases at J, leaving 2 bases unmatched. CDR1 is ENHRY and CDR2 is SYGVKD in the germline V gene. The CDR3 consists of 14 residues.